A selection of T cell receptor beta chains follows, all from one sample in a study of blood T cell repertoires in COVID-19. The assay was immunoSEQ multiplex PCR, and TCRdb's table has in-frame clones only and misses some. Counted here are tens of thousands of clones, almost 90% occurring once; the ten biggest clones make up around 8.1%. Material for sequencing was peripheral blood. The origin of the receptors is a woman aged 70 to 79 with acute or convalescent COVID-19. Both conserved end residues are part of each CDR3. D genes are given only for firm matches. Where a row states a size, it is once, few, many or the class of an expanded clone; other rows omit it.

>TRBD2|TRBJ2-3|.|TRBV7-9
CASSLGLAGVGDTQYF
TGTGCCAGCAGCTTGGGACTAGCGGGGGTTGGAGATACGCAGTATTTT
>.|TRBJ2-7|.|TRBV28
CASSLWTRAIVEQYF
TGTGCCAGCAGTTTATGGACTAGAGCTATCGTCGAGCAGTACTTC
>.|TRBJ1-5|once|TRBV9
CASSVEGTGQPQHF
TGTGCCAGCAGCGTAGAGGGCACAGGTCAGCCCCAGCATTTT
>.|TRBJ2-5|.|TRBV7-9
CASSLSTGLETQYF
TGTGCCAGCAGCCTCTCCACAGGGCTAGAGACCCAGTACTTC
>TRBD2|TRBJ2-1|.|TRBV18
CASSPPRKIAGDEQFF
TGTGCCAGCTCACCACCGAGGAAGATAGCGGGGGATGAGCAGTTCTTC
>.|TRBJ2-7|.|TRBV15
CATRQDHSYEQYF
TGTGCCACCAGACAGGATCACTCCTACGAGCAGTACTTC
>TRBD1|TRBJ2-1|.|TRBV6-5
CAGSGQTYNEQFF
TGTGCTGGTTCGGGACAGACCTACAATGAGCAGTTCTTC
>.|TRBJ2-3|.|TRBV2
CASSEYEPSTDTQYF
TGTGCCAGCAGTGAATATGAGCCTAGCACAGATACGCAGTATTTT
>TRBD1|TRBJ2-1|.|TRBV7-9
CASSKTGGLNEQFF
TGTGCCAGCAGCAAAACAGGGGGCCTAAATGAGCAGTTCTTC
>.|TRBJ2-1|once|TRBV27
CASSLRGGRILSSYNEQFF
TGTGCCAGCAGTTTAAGAGGCGGCCGAATACTAAGCTCCTACAATGAGCAGTTCTTC
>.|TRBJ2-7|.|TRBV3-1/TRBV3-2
CASSLRAGIYEQYF
TGTGCCAGCAGCCTCCGGGCAGGGATCTACGAGCAGTACTTC
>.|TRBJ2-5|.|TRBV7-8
CASSLVQGLETQYF
TGTGCCAGCAGCTTAGTTCAGGGTTTGGAGACCCAGTACTTC
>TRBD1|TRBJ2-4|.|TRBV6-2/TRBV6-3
CASSSQGLKAKNIQYF
TGTGCCAGCAGTTCACAGGGGTTGAAGGCCAAAAACATTCAGTACTTC
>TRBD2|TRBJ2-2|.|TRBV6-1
CASSEVGLAVTFDGELFF
TGTGCCAGCAGTGAAGTGGGACTAGCGGTAACATTTGACGGGGAGCTGTTTTTT
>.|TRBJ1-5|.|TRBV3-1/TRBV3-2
CASSYGNSNQPQHF
TGTGCCAGCAGCTACGGGAATAGCAATCAGCCCCAGCATTTT
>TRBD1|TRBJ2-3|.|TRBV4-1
CASSPAVHRGDTQYF
TGCGCCAGCAGCCCCGCAGTCCACAGGGGAGATACGCAGTATTTT
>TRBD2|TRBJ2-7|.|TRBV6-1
CASSANPGGRGYEQYF
TGTGCCAGCAGTGCAAACCCCGGGGGGAGGGGCTACGAGCAGTACTTC
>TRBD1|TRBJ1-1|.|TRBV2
CASRGQGVRNTEAFF
TGTGCCAGCAGAGGGCAGGGGGTCCGGAACACTGAAGCTTTCTTT
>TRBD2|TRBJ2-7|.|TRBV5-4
CASSLSSGTYEQYF
TGTGCCAGCAGCTTGTCTAGCGGGACCTACGAGCAGTACTTC
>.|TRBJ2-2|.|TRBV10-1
CASSVYVGAPGELFF
TGCGCCAGCAGTGTATATGTAGGGGCACCCGGGGAGCTGTTTTTT
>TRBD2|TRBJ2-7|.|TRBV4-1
CASSRPGGGPYEQYF
TGCGCCAGCAGTCGGCCCGGCGGGGGGCCATACGAGCAGTACTTC
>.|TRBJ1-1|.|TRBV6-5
CASSYETGDTEAFF
TGTGCCAGCAGTTACGAGACAGGAGACACTGAAGCTTTCTTT
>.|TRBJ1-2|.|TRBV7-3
CASSFVGGSDGYTF
TGTGCCAGCAGCTTTGTAGGGGGTTCAGATGGCTACACCTTC
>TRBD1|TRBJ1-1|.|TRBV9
CASSVVPQGLNTEAFF
TGTGCCAGCAGCGTAGTACCACAGGGGCTGAACACTGAAGCTTTCTTT
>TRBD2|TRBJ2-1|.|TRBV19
CASSMLAGGQSNEQFF
TGTGCCAGTAGTATGTTAGCGGGAGGCCAAAGCAATGAGCAGTTCTTC
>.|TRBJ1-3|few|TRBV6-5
CASSYSTDTTGNTIYF
TGTGCCAGCAGTTACTCGACGGACACAACTGGAAACACCATATATTTT
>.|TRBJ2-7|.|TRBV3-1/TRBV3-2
CASSQDWFPADPTYEQYF
TGTGCCAGCAGCCAAGATTGGTTCCCAGCGGACCCAACCTACGAGCAGTACTTC
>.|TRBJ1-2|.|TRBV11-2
CASSLVVPPQGIGYTF
TGTGCCAGCAGCTTAGTAGTTCCCCCCCAGGGAATCGGCTACACCTTC
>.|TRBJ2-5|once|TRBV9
CASSVGGRSGETQYF
TGTGCCAGCAGCGTAGGTGGACGTAGCGGAGAGACCCAGTACTTC
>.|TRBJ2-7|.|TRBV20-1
CSARPADEQYF
TGCAGTGCTAGACCGGCGGACGAGCAGTACTTC
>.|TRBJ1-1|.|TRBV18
CASSIDGRVSISEAFF
TGTGCCAGCTCAATTGACGGCAGGGTTTCTATCTCTGAAGCTTTCTTT
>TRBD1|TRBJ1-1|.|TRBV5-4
CASSLYRGARTEAFF
TGTGCCAGCAGCTTGTACAGGGGGGCGCGGACTGAAGCTTTCTTT
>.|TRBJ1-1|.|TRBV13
CASSERGGRAEAFF
TGTGCCAGCAGCGAGAGAGGAGGACGCGCTGAAGCTTTCTTT
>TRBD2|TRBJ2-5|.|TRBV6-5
CASSLAGSPETQYF
TGTGCCAGCAGTCTAGCGGGGTCCCCAGAGACCCAGTACTTC
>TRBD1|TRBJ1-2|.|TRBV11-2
CASSLIGTDGYTF
TGTGCCAGCAGTTTAATTGGGACAGATGGCTACACCTTC
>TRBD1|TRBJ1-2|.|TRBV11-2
CASSFPSGTDFNYGYTF
TGTGCCAGCAGCTTCCCGTCCGGGACAGACTTTAACTATGGCTACACCTTC
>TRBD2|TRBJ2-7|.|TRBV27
CASSIGLAGVYEQYF
TGTGCCAGCAGTATCGGACTAGCGGGGGTCTACGAGCAGTACTTC
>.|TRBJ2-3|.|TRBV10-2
CASSEGGAGTDTQYF
TGCGCCAGCAGTGAGGGGGGGGCAGGCACAGATACGCAGTATTTT
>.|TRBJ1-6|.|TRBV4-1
CASRDSYNSPLHF
TGCGCCAGCCGGGACTCCTATAATTCACCCCTCCACTTT
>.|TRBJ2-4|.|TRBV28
CASSAGISKNIQYF
TGTGCCAGCAGTGCAGGAATTTCCAAAAACATTCAGTACTTC